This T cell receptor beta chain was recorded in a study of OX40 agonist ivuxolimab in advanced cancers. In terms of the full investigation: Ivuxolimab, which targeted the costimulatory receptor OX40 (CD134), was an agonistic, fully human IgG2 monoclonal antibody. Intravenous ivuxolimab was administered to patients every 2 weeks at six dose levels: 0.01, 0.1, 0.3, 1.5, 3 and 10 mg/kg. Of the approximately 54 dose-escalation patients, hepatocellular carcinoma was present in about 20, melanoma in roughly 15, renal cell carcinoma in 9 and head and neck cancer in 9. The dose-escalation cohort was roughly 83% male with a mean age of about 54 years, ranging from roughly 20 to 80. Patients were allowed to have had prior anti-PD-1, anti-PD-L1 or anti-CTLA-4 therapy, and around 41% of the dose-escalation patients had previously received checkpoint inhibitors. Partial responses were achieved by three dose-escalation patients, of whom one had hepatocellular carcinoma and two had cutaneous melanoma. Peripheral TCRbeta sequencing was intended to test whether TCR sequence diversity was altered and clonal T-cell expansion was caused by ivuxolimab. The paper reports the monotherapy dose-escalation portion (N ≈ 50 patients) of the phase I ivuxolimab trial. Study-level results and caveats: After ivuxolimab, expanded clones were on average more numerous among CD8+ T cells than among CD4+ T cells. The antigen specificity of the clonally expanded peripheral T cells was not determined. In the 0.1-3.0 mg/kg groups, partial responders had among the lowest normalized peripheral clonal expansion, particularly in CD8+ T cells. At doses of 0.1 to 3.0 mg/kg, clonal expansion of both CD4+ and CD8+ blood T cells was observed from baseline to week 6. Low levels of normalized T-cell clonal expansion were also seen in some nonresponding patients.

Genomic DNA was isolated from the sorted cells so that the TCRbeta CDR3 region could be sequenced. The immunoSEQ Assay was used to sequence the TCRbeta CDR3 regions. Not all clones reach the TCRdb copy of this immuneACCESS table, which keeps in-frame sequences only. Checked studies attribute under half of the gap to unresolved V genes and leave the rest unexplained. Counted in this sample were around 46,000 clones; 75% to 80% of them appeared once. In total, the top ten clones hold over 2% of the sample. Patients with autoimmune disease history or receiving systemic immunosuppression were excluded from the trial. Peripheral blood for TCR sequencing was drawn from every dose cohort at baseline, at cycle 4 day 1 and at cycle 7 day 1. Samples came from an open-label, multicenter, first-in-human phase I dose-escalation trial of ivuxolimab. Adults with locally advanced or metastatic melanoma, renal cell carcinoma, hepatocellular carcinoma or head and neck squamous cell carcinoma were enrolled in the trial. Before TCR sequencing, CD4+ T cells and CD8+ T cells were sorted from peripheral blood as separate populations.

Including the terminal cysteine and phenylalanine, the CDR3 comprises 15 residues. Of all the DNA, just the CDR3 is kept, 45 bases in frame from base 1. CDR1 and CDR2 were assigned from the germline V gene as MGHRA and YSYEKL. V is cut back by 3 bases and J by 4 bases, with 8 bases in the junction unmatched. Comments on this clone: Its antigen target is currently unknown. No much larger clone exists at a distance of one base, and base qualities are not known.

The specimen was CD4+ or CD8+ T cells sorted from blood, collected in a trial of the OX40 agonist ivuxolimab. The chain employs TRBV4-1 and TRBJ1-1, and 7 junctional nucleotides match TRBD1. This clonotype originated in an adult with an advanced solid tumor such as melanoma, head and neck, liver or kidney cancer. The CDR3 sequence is CASSHRTGEPTEAFF. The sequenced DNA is TGCGCCAGCAGCCACCGGACAGGAGAGCCCACTGAAGCTTTCTTT.